Listed below are T cell receptor beta chains from one sample, sequenced in a study of cytomegalovirus exposure and HLA in healthy donors. The repertoire was sequenced with immunoSEQ multiplex PCR; TCRdb's copy has only in-frame clones and lacks some. The sample lists some 130,000 clones; about 94% were seen once. The sample comprised PBMCs. The receptors shown here come from a young man in good health and CMV-seropositive. Both conserved end residues are part of each CDR3. Each record gives: V gene, CDR3 length, clone size, D gene, J gene, CDR3 DNA, CDR3 protein. A D gene is named only where the DNA matches it firmly. Clone size, where shown, is once, few, many, or a class for clones that have expanded.

v_call: TRBV7-3
cdr3_length: 16
clone_size: NA
d_call: NA
j_call: TRBJ2-1
cdr3_nt: TGTGCCAGCAGCTTATTTTCGGGAGAGGGGAGCAATGAGCAGTTCTTC
cdr3_aa: CASSLFSGEGSNEQFF

v_call: TRBV29-1
cdr3_length: 16
clone_size: NA
d_call: TRBD1
j_call: TRBJ1-1
cdr3_nt: TGCAGCGTTGAAGAGGAAGGGGACAGGGCGAACACTGAAGCTTTCTTT
cdr3_aa: CSVEEEGDRANTEAFF

v_call: TRBV30
cdr3_length: 15
clone_size: NA
d_call: TRBD2
j_call: TRBJ2-5
cdr3_nt: TGTGCCTGGAGTCCCTGGCTAGCGGGAGCAGAGACCCAGTACTTC
cdr3_aa: CAWSPWLAGAETQYF

v_call: TRBV13
cdr3_length: 16
clone_size: NA
d_call: NA
j_call: TRBJ2-1
cdr3_nt: TGTGCCAGCAGCTCGGCGGGGAGCTTTGCCTACAATGAGCAGTTCTTC
cdr3_aa: CASSSAGSFAYNEQFF

v_call: TRBV10-3
cdr3_length: 17
clone_size: NA
d_call: NA
j_call: TRBJ2-7
cdr3_nt: TGTGCCATCAGTGAACGGAGTGGCGAGGTTCGGGGGTACGAGCAGTACTTC
cdr3_aa: CAISERSGEVRGYEQYF

v_call: TRBV30
cdr3_length: 13
clone_size: NA
d_call: NA
j_call: TRBJ1-5
cdr3_nt: TGTGCCTGGTCCTTTGCCTACAATCAGCCCCAGCATTTT
cdr3_aa: CAWSFAYNQPQHF

v_call: TRBV27
cdr3_length: 16
clone_size: once
d_call: TRBD2
j_call: TRBJ2-2
cdr3_nt: TGTGCCAGCAGTTTAGGCGCGGGAGGGGGCCCCGGGGAGCTGTTTTTT
cdr3_aa: CASSLGAGGGPGELFF

v_call: TRBV25-1
cdr3_length: 16
clone_size: NA
d_call: NA
j_call: TRBJ1-4
cdr3_nt: TGTGCCAGCAGTCAATCGGACAGATTGATTAATGAAAAACTGTTTTTT
cdr3_aa: CASSQSDRLINEKLFF

v_call: TRBV4-1
cdr3_length: 16
clone_size: NA
d_call: TRBD2
j_call: TRBJ2-3
cdr3_nt: TGCGCCAGCAGCCGGACTAGCGGACCTAGCACAGATACGCAGTATTTT
cdr3_aa: CASSRTSGPSTDTQYF

v_call: TRBV4-1
cdr3_length: 13
clone_size: NA
d_call: NA
j_call: TRBJ2-2
cdr3_nt: TGCGCCAGCAGGGACAGCAACACCGGGGAGCTGTTTTTT
cdr3_aa: CASRDSNTGELFF

v_call: TRBV5-1
cdr3_length: 14
clone_size: NA
d_call: NA
j_call: TRBJ2-1
cdr3_nt: TGCGCCAGCAGCTTCTACAGCTCCTACAATGAGCAGTTCTTC
cdr3_aa: CASSFYSSYNEQFF

v_call: TRBV29-1
cdr3_length: 14
clone_size: NA
d_call: NA
j_call: TRBJ2-3
cdr3_nt: TGCAGCGTTACGTCTCTAGTTTCCACAGATACGCAGTATTTT
cdr3_aa: CSVTSLVSTDTQYF

v_call: TRBV7-9
cdr3_length: 16
clone_size: NA
d_call: NA
j_call: TRBJ2-7
cdr3_nt: TGTGCCAGCAGCTTAGCGTCAGCGATGAGCTCCTACGAGCAGTACTTC
cdr3_aa: CASSLASAMSSYEQYF

v_call: TRBV5-1
cdr3_length: 16
clone_size: NA
d_call: TRBD2
j_call: TRBJ2-3
cdr3_nt: TGCGCCAGCAGCTTACGGACTAGCGGGAGCGCAGATACGCAGTATTTT
cdr3_aa: CASSLRTSGSADTQYF

v_call: TRBV4-1
cdr3_length: 16
clone_size: NA
d_call: NA
j_call: TRBJ2-7
cdr3_nt: TGCGCCAGCAGCCTTTTGGGGCGAGCGGGCCTCGGCGAGCAGTACTTC
cdr3_aa: CASSLLGRAGLGEQYF

v_call: TRBV6-5
cdr3_length: 16
clone_size: few
d_call: NA
j_call: TRBJ1-6
cdr3_nt: TGTGCCAGCAGTTACTCGAGTGGAACGCAGGTATCACCCCTCCACTTT
cdr3_aa: CASSYSSGTQVSPLHF

v_call: TRBV18
cdr3_length: 14
clone_size: few
d_call: TRBD1
j_call: TRBJ2-7
cdr3_nt: TGTGCCAGCTCGCCACAGGGGGATGGCTACGAGCAGTACTTC
cdr3_aa: CASSPQGDGYEQYF

v_call: TRBV28
cdr3_length: 15
clone_size: NA
d_call: TRBD2
j_call: TRBJ2-3
cdr3_nt: TGTGCCAGTCGCCTAGCGGAAACTAGCACAGATACGCAGTATTTT
cdr3_aa: CASRLAETSTDTQYF

v_call: TRBV28
cdr3_length: 14
clone_size: NA
d_call: TRBD2
j_call: TRBJ2-7
cdr3_nt: TGTGCCAGCGTTGCATTAGCGGGAGGGGTCGAGCAGTACTTC
cdr3_aa: CASVALAGGVEQYF

v_call: TRBV7-9
cdr3_length: 12
clone_size: NA
d_call: NA
j_call: TRBJ1-1
cdr3_nt: TGTGCCAGCAGCTTAGTTCCGTCCGAAGCTTTCTTT
cdr3_aa: CASSLVPSEAFF

v_call: TRBV29-1
cdr3_length: 15
clone_size: once
d_call: TRBD2
j_call: TRBJ2-2
cdr3_nt: TGCAGCGGCCGGGGGACTAGCGGGAGGGCCGGGGAGCTGTTTTTT
cdr3_aa: CSGRGTSGRAGELFF

v_call: TRBV2
cdr3_length: 15
clone_size: NA
d_call: TRBD1
j_call: TRBJ2-2
cdr3_nt: TGTGCCAGCTTAGCCGACAGGGCGTCGGTCGGGGAGCTGTTTTTT
cdr3_aa: CASLADRASVGELFF

v_call: TRBV9
cdr3_length: 16
clone_size: NA
d_call: NA
j_call: TRBJ2-1
cdr3_nt: TGTGCCAGCAGCTCCGGCGGACAGACGCTCTACAATGAGCAGTTCTTC
cdr3_aa: CASSSGGQTLYNEQFF

v_call: TRBV19
cdr3_length: 12
clone_size: NA
d_call: NA
j_call: TRBJ1-1
cdr3_nt: TGTGCCAGTAGTATTCGGCCAGGGCAAGCTTTCTTT
cdr3_aa: CASSIRPGQAFF

v_call: TRBV19
cdr3_length: 12
clone_size: NA
d_call: NA
j_call: TRBJ1-1
cdr3_nt: TGTGCCAGTACATTTCCCGGCACTGAAGCTTTCTTT
cdr3_aa: CASTFPGTEAFF

v_call: TRBV18
cdr3_length: 14
clone_size: NA
d_call: NA
j_call: TRBJ2-1
cdr3_nt: TGTGCCAGCTCACCGAATTTCGGAGGGAATGAGCAGTTCTTC
cdr3_aa: CASSPNFGGNEQFF